The entry below gives a single T cell receptor (beta chain) sequence along with its context. In the authors' methods: From reference gene primer amplification, estimates of nucleated cell counts were derived. Using immunoSEQ multiplex PCR, the repertoire was profiled, and TCRdb retains in-frame clones only, with some absent. The V and J calls and clone size are taken from that table; D and trimming were inferred from the DNA. This sample has more than 35,000 clones; around nine tenths occur once, and the top ten carry about 12%. These data belong to a study of blood T cell repertoires in COVID-19. For the study at large: There were acute and convalescent COVID-19 samples, and they came from the United States, Italy and Spain.

The V segment lost 4 bases and the J segment 1 base; nucleotides outside the gene matches: 8. The germline CDR1 and CDR2 sequences are SQVTM and ANQGSEA. This CDR3 spans 15 amino acids. This receptor was obtained from a man between 60 and 75 years old with active COVID-19. The sample was peripheral blood. The J gene is TRBJ2-3, the V gene TRBV29-1, with TRBD2 matching over 7 bases. The CDR3 bases are TGCAGCGTTGTGGAGGTTAGCGGGCGCACAGATACGCAGTATTTT. Protein: CSVVEVSGRTDTQYF.